The 10 T cell receptor beta chains below all came from one sample that was sequenced in a study of blood T cell repertoires in COVID-19. Only in-frame clones appear in the TCRdb table, and some are missing; sequencing was by immunoSEQ multiplex PCR. The profile covers more than 150,000 clones, with around nine tenths appearing a single time and approximately 0.93% taken by the ten largest. The sequenced sample consisted of peripheral blood. These receptors all come from a woman younger than 35 who had recovered from COVID-19.

This rearrangement joins TRBV24-1 to TRBJ2-5; D unresolved. Trimming shortened V by 3 bases and J by 3 bases, and 7 bases separated the two germline ends. CDR1 and CDR2 (germline): KGHDR, SFDVKD. CDR3 size: 13 residues. CDR3 DNA sequence: TGTGCCACCAGTGATCTCTCAGAAGAGACCCAGTACTTC. Residues: CATSDLSEETQYF.

On this clone itself: The sample has other DNA sequences that encode this CDR3 too. The V call is TRBV4-3, the J call TRBJ1-3; TRBD1 might be the D (5 bases). The CDR3 has 15 amino acids. In germline, CDR1 is LGHNA, CDR2 YSLEER. The V gene lost 0 bases and the J gene lost 1 base, with 7 bases spanning the gap. The CDR3 DNA follows: TGCGCCAGCAGCCAAGATTCAGGGTCTGGAAACACCATATATTTT. Protein sequence: CASSQDSGSGNTIYF.

CDR3 in amino acids: CASSKHGDRSSGANVLTF. The CDR3 coding sequence is TGTGCCAGCAGCAAACATGGGGACAGGAGCTCTGGGGCCAACGTCCTGACTTTC. The chain links TRBV21-1 to TRBJ2-6; the tabulated D call, TRBD1, remains unverified against the DNA. TRBV21-1 is marked as a pseudogene. The CDR3 length is 18 residues.

This rearrangement joins TRBV5-1 to TRBJ2-7, with 9 positions matching TRBD2. The CDR3 is 15 amino acids. V shed 1 base, J shed 2 bases, and the junction held 4 bases outside the gene matches. Germline CDR1 is SGHRS and CDR2 is YFSETQ. The CDR3 DNA is TGCGCCAGCAGCTTGACTAGCGGGTCGACCTACGAGCAGTACTTC. Protein: CASSLTSGSTYEQYF.

The rearrangement uses TRBV19 and TRBJ1-2; D gene ambiguous. The CDR3 loop spans 13 amino acids. V dropped 3 bases and J dropped 8 bases, with 13 bases sitting between them. Germline-derived CDR1 and CDR2 are LNHDA and SQIVND (reference sequence). The CDR3 nucleotides read TGTGCCAGTAGTATCGAGGGATTTAAGGGCTACACCTTC. Its protein product is CASSIEGFKGYTF.

The chain joins TRBV7-8 to TRBJ2-3, with D possibly TRBD2 on 5 matching bases. The V and J ends lost 1 base and 2 bases respectively, with 13 bases between them. The CDR3 is 16 residues long. Germline V gene sequence: CDR1 SGHVS, CDR2 FQNEAQ. CDR3 sequence reads: CASSLEGRLYTDTQYF. The DNA of the CDR3 is TGTGCCAGCAGCTTAGAAGGGAGACTTTACACAGATACGCAGTATTTT.

V and J are TRBV5-1 and TRBJ2-3; D remains unclear. Per the germline V gene, CDR1 is SGHRS and CDR2 is YFSETQ. The CDR3 runs to 16 residues. The V end lost 1 base, the J end lost 1 base, and 13 bases lay between the germline ends. The CDR3 bases are TGCGCCAGCAGCTTGCCCTCCAGGTCGGGCACAGATACGCAGTATTTT. This gives the protein CASSLPSRSGTDTQYF.

This clone has more than one count but fewer than ten. The CDR3 reads CASSSGTGSTEAFF. The DNA of the CDR3 is TGTGCCAGTAGCTCCGGGACAGGGTCCACTGAAGCTTTCTTT. The chain joins TRBV19 to TRBJ1-1; 9 bases line up with TRBD1. Trimming at V came to 6 bases and at J to 4 bases, leaving 6 bases not matched to a gene. There are 14 residues in the CDR3. CDR1 LNHDA and CDR2 SQIVND come from the germline V gene (reference sequence).

The rearrangement joins TRBV4-1 to TRBJ1-2; 12 nucleotides match TRBD1. This CDR3 spans 17 amino acids. V trimming: 4 bases; J trimming: 8 bases; junction bases outside the gene matches: 14. Germline CDR1 MGHRA, CDR2 YSYEKL. This CDR3 reads CASSPGAGTGGLEGYTF. CDR3 nucleotides: TGCGCCAGCAGCCCTGGCGCCGGGACAGGGGGCCTTGAGGGCTACACCTTC.

This clone is a singleton in its sample. Within the sample, other DNA sequences also encode this same CDR3. This sequence joins TRBV9 and TRBJ2-1, with D tentatively TRBD2 (5 bases). Per germline, CDR1 SGDLS and CDR2 YYNGEE. Trimming removed 0 bases at V and 7 bases at J, with 14 bases between. CDR3 length equals 15 residues. As DNA, the CDR3 is TGTGCCAGCAGCGTAGGATGGACTGAGGGTAATGAGCAGTTCTTC. It yields the protein CASSVGWTEGNEQFF.